This TCR beta chain originates from a study of T cells in tumors after PD-1 blockade. General study results and limits: About 41% of tumor TCR clonotypes were also found in blood.

J gave up 2 bases and V 4 bases, and 7 bases lay outside the gene matches. The CDR3 covers 15 residues. Germline V gene data show CDR1 as KGHSH and CDR2 as LQKENI. Only in-frame clones appear in the TCRdb table, and some are missing; sequencing was by immunoSEQ multiplex PCR. The table has about 2,600 clones, 60% to 80% seen once. In the case of this clone: Its cognate antigen is unknown.

The sample was tumor tissue, taken after anti-PD-1 treatment. The V call is TRBV18, the J call TRBJ2-5; 7 nucleotides align to TRBD2. The clonotype comes from a human donor with basal cell carcinoma. In DNA, the CDR3 is TGTGCCAGCTCACAAAAGCGGGACCTGCAAGAGACCCAGTACTTC. Translation: CASSQKRDLQETQYF.